The source of this T cell receptor (beta chain) is a study of T cell repertoires in breast cancer. During the second nested PCR, blocking oligonucleotides suppressed genes that were not paired. One entry per CDR3 protein results from TCRdb running MiXCR on the emulsion pairing reads. The table lists tens of thousands of distinct CDR3 sequences, about 48% of them singletons. The expanded emulsion RT-PCR method captured paired alpha and beta chains from CD8+ T cells. Findings of the study overall: Antigen-based selection and expansion was suggested by diverse encodings of shared TCRs. Tumor-free sentinel nodes shared only approximately 2% of tumor TCRs; involved nodes shared 7.5% to 8.5%. This emulsion RT-PCR profile was considered qualitative rather than quantitative. Seven or more patient tumors shared some 18 TCR pairs rarely seen in control blood.

The J segment lost 2 bases and the V segment lost 0 bases, leaving 4 bases of the junction unmatched. Germline V gives CDR1 SNHLY, CDR2 FYNNEI. There are 16 residues in the CDR3. This clonotype occurred many times. Its cognate antigen is unknown. The V call is TRBV2, the J call TRBJ2-3, with 8 bases lining up with TRBD2. Sequencing was done on a sample of CD8+ T cells. This TCR was sampled from a pool of human donors with breast cancer or a healthy control (not recorded which). The CDR3 protein is CASSEASGTNTDTQYF. The CDR3 bases are TGTGCCAGCAGTGAAGCTAGCGGGACTAACACAGATACGCAGTATTTT.